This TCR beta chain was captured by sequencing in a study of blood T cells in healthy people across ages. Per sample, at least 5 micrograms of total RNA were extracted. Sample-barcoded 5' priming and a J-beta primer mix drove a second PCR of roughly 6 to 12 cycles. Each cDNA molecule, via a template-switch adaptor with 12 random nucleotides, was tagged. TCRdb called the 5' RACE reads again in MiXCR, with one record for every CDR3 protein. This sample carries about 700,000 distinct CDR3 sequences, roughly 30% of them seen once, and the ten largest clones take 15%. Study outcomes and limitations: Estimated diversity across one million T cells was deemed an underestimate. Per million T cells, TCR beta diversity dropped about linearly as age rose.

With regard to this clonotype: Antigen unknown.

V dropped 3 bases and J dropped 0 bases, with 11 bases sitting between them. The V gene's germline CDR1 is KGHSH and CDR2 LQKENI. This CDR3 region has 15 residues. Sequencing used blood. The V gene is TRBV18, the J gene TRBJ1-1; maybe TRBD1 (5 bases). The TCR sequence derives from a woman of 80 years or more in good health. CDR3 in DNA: TGTGCCAGCTCACCGTCCCCGGGACTGAACACTGAAGCTTTCTTT. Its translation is CASSPSPGLNTEAFF.